The 8 T cell receptor beta chains below all came from one sample that was sequenced in a study of Graves' ophthalmopathy and Graves' hyperthyroidism. Scientists amplified the TCR beta CDR3 regions from RNA transcripts. The library came from an HTBI-primed first-round RT-PCR and a second-round multiplex PCR. TCRdb redid the calling of the multiplex PCR reads with MiXCR, one entry per CDR3 protein. The sample includes approximately 150,000 distinct CDR3 sequences, under 45% of them seen just once. The material sequenced was peripheral blood. All receptors come from a man aged 30 to 39 with Graves' ophthalmopathy.

The chain combines TRBV12-3 or TRBV12-4 with TRBJ2-5, with 10 bases aligning to TRBD1. Unmatched junction bases numbered 12, after V lost 6 bases and J lost 5 bases. The CDR3 runs 16 residues. The chain's CDR3 is CASSSPGTGDGETQYF. Here the CDR3 DNA reads TGTGCCAGCAGCTCCCCCGGGACAGGGGATGGTGAGACCCAGTACTTC.

This clonotype showed up just a few times. This chain's CDR3 is CASWPGTGVYEQYF. The CDR3 DNA sequence: TGTGCCAGCTGGCCCGGGACAGGGGTCTACGAGCAGTACTTC. The chain couples TRBV6-1 to TRBJ2-7, with TRBD1 identical over 10 bases. V was pared by 8 bases and J by 3 bases, with 7 bases of the junction left unmatched. CDR1 is MNHNS, CDR2 SASEGT, per germline. The CDR3 covers 14 residues.

The chain recombines TRBV28 with TRBJ1-5; TRBD1 is a possible D gene (5 bases). Germline CDR1 MDHEN, CDR2 SYDVKM. The CDR3 contains 16 residues. The V and J ends lost 1 base and 2 bases respectively, with 12 bases between them. CDR3 loop: CASSLSGGGGNQPQHF. For the CDR3, the DNA is TGTGCCAGCAGTTTATCCGGGGGTGGGGGCAATCAGCCCCAGCATTTT.

This clonotype was counted many times. Compared with germline, one end of the junction differs, possibly owing to a read error. V usage is TRBV28 and J usage is TRBJ2-7; TRBD2 agrees at 7 bases. CDR1 and CDR2 (germline): MDHEN, SYDVKM. This CDR3 is built from 13 residues. The CDR3 here is CASSRGRAYEQYF. CDR3 DNA: TGTGCCAGCAGCAGAGGGAGGGCCTATGAGCAGTACTTC.

V and J are TRBV6-1 and TRBJ2-5, with 14 bases that match TRBD2. The CDR3 is 15 amino acids. Per germline, CDR1 MNHNS and CDR2 SASEGT. Trimming at V came to 8 bases and at J to 5 bases, leaving 7 bases not matched to a gene. In DNA, the CDR3 is TGTGCCAGCTCTTTGACTAGCGGGGGGGCGGAGACCCAGTACTTC. Translation gives CASSLTSGGAETQYF.

The V call is TRBV7-9, the J call TRBJ1-3; no clear D gene. V lost 0 bases and J 5 bases, leaving 11 bases between the germline ends. CDR3 size: 15 residues. Germline V CDR1 and CDR2: SEHNR, FQNEAQ (reference sequence). This chain's CDR3 is CASSLAVSFRNTIYF. CDR3 in DNA: TGTGCCAGCAGCTTAGCGGTCAGCTTTAGAAACACCATATATTTT.

This chain links TRBV6-2 or TRBV6-3 with TRBJ1-5; 9 nucleotides line up with TRBD1. Unmatched junction bases numbered 9, after V lost 4 bases and J lost 2 bases. Per germline, CDR1 MNHEY and CDR2 SVGEGT. CDR3 length: 17 residues. CDR3 sequence (DNA): TGTGCCAGCAGTTGGGCCGGGACAGGGTCCGGCAATCAGCCCCAGCATTTT. It yields the protein CASSWAGTGSGNQPQHF.

In this sample, this clonotype turned up many times. The chain uses TRBV2 and TRBJ2-7; D unclear. Germline CDR1 is SNHLY and CDR2 is FYNNEI. The V end lost 1 base, the J end lost 3 bases, and 7 bases lay between the germline ends. The CDR3 has 13 amino acids. DNA of the CDR3: TGTGCCAGCAGTGAAGGCTTACGCTACGAGCAGTACTTC. Amino acids: CASSEGLRYEQYF.